This TCR beta chain appears in the sequencing data of a study of blood T cell repertoires in COVID-19. On the study more broadly: Whether acute or convalescent, the COVID-19 samples came from the United States, Italy and Spain.

CDR3 size: 18 residues. V shed 4 bases, J shed 4 bases, and the junction held 8 bases outside the gene matches. The germline CDR1 and CDR2 sequences are MNHEY and SMNVEV (reference sequence). The assay was immunoSEQ multiplex PCR, and TCRdb's table has in-frame clones only and misses some. This table holds about 260,000 clones, approximately 88% found once. While infection was still active, Seattle patients were enrolled and then followed longitudinally. What was sequenced was peripheral blood. The V gene is TRBV27, the J gene TRBJ2-2, with TRBD2 matching 14 bases. This receptor was identified in a woman between 65 and 79 years old with COVID-19, enrolled during active disease. CDR3 DNA sequence: TGTGCCAGCAGTTATTTAGGGACTAGCGGGAGTTTCACCGGGGAGCTGTTTTTT. It codes for CASSYLGTSGSFTGELFF.